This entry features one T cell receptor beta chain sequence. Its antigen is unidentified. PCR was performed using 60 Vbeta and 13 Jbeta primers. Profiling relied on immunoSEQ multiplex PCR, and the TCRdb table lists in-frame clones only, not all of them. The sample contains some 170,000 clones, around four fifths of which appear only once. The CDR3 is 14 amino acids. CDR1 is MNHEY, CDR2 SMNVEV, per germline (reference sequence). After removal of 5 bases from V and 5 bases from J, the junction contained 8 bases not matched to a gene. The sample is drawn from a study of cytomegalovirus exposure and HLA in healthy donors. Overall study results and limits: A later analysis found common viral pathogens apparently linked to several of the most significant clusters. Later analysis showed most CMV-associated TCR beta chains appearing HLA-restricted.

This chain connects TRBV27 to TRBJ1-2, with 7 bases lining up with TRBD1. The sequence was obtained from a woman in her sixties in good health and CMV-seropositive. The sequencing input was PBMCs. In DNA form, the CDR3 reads TGTGCCAGCAGTGACGGGACAGATCCTTATGGCTACACCTTC. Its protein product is CASSDGTDPYGYTF.